A single sample is the source of the 17 T cell receptor beta chains below, sequenced in a study of vaccination and CD4 T cells after COVID-19 (dated 2022 in TCRdb). The treatment or condition label on this specimen signifies: roughly 11-day PBMC culture with coronavirus spike peptide pools or control peptides (ViraFEST assay). No cognate antigen is known for these TCRs. The receptor library was made with PCR. The reads were generated on an Illumina iSeq 100. At the Johns Hopkins FTIC core, DNA from the cultured CD4+ T cells underwent TCR sequencing with the Oncomine TCR Beta short-read assay. TCRdb applied fastp at Q25 and MiXCR to the public reads, then kept only in-frame beta chains. Entries are consolidated by CDR3 protein sequence, retaining the most common genes and DNA. This sample comprises 15,000 to 20,000 distinct CDR3 sequences, 50% of them detected only once. The ten largest account for roughly 6.5% of the sample.

Sequenced input: CD4+ T cells from blood, cultured in vitro. These receptor sequences come from a human donor who had recovered from COVID-19.

The chain is built from TRBV5-1 and TRBJ2-7, with unresolved D. V was cut by 0 bases and J by 0 bases, with 7 bases left in between. Germline lookup yields CDR1 SGHRS and CDR2 YFSETQ. The CDR3 loop spans 14 amino acids. CDR3 in DNA: TGCGCCAGCAGCTTGGATGGGGACTCCTACGAGCAGTACTTC. It translates to CASSLDGDSYEQYF.

The V and J genes are TRBV21-1 and TRBJ1-5; no DNA check was done on the table's D call, TRBD1. TRBV21-1 is tagged as a pseudogene. The CDR3 loop spans 14 amino acids. CDR3 DNA sequence: TGTGCCAGCAGGACAGGGACAGCAAATCAGCCCCAGCATTTT. It specifies CASRTGTANQPQHF.

About this clonotype: One end of the junction fails to match germline, which may point to a read error. V gene TRBV27 combines with J gene TRBJ2-2; 7 positions agree with TRBD2. The germline V gene encodes CDR1 MNHEY and CDR2 SMNVEV (reference sequence). This CDR3 is built from 15 residues. In DNA form, the CDR3 reads TGTACCAGCAGACCGACGACTAGCTCCACCGGGGAGCTGTTTTTT. It is translated as CTSRPTTSSTGELFF.

The V call is TRBV12-5, the J call TRBJ2-7, with D possibly matching TRBD1 (5 bases). Trimming shortened V by 4 bases and J by 1 base, and 17 bases separated the two germline ends. The CDR3 totals 16 residues. Germline-derived CDR1 and CDR2 are LGHNT and FRNRAP. CDR3 nucleotide sequence: TGTGCTAGTGGTTCCATGAATAGGGGTCTATCCTACGAGCAGTACTTC. Translating it yields CASGSMNRGLSYEQYF.

This rearrangement joins TRBV20-1 to TRBJ2-7; D may be TRBD1 or TRBD2 (5 bases each). Germline CDR1 and CDR2: DFQATT and SNEGSKA (reference sequence). Trimming removed 3 bases at V and 6 bases at J, with 18 bases between. The CDR3 runs to 14 residues. The CDR3 sequence is CSASTTRGPREQYF. The CDR3, as DNA: TGCAGTGCTAGTACAACGAGGGGCCCGCGCGAGCAGTACTTC.

This clonotype was observed a handful of times. This may stem from a read error, because a much larger clone lies one nucleotide away. CDR3 loop: CASSEQSVQPQHF. DNA for the CDR3: TGTGCCAGCAGTGAACAGTCCGTCCAGCCCCAGCATTTT. The chain recombines TRBV2 with TRBJ1-5; D is unresolved. With 2 bases removed from V and 7 bases from J, the gap between germline ends came to 9 bases. The CDR3 consists of 13 residues. Looked up from germline, CDR1 is SNHLY and CDR2 is FYNNEI.

The CDR3: CATSREGVSTDTQYF. The CDR3 DNA reads as TGTGCCACCAGCCGAGAGGGGGTAAGCACAGATACGCAGTATTTT. The J gene is TRBJ2-3, the V gene TRBV24-1; D may be TRBD1 (6 bases). This CDR3 contains 15 residues. Germline V gives CDR1 KGHDR, CDR2 SFDVKD. Trimming stripped 7 bases from V and 0 bases from J, with 13 bases between.

The sample holds a few counts of this clonotype. The chain has TRBV7-2 and TRBJ1-1; D may be TRBD1 (5 bases). Germline-derived CDR1 and CDR2 are SGHTA and FQGNSA. The CDR3 consists of 15 residues. Trimming stripped 1 base from V and 4 bases from J, with 13 bases between. CDR3 protein: CASSLGVERGTEAFF. CDR3 coding DNA: TGTGCCAGCAGCTTAGGGGTAGAGAGGGGCACTGAAGCTTTCTTT.

The rearrangement uses TRBV4-3 and TRBJ1-2; TRBD1 aligns across 9 bases. There are 15 residues in the CDR3. Germline CDR1 LGHNA, CDR2 YSLEER. Trimming took 0 bases from V and 4 from J; bases not matched to a gene: 3. The CDR3 DNA reads TGCGCCAGCAGCCAAGAAGGGACAGGGTCCTATGGCTACACCTTC. It is translated as CASSQEGTGSYGYTF.

This chain connects TRBV20-1 to TRBJ2-7; 10 nucleotides line up with TRBD1. CDR3 length: 14 residues. Germline lookup yields CDR1 DFQATT and CDR2 SNEGSKA (reference sequence). V was pared by 3 bases and J by 5 bases, with 7 bases of the junction left unmatched. The CDR3 region has the DNA TGCAGTGCTAGTTGGGGACAGGGGAGGGACGAGCAGTACTTC. Translated, it gives CSASWGQGRDEQYF.

The sample holds a few counts of this clonotype. This chain connects TRBV19 to TRBJ1-5, with a possible D match to TRBD1 (6 bases). Per germline, CDR1 LNHDA and CDR2 SQIVND (reference sequence). The CDR3 contains 16 residues. Trimming removed 3 bases at V and 2 bases at J, with 14 bases between. The CDR3 nucleotides read TGTGCCAGTAGTATTGGGGGGGGGCGAGGCAATCAGCCCCAGCATTTT. The encoded protein is CASSIGGGRGNQPQHF.

This clonotype was detected only a few times. This chain connects TRBV27 to TRBJ2-7, with TRBD2 matching 14 bases. CDR3 size: 18 residues. Germline lookup yields CDR1 MNHEY and CDR2 SMNVEV (reference sequence). Trimming removed 5 bases from V and 2 bases from J; junction bases left unmatched: 11. CDR3 residues: CASSLLYRTSGRTYEQYF. CDR3 nucleotide sequence: TGTGCCAGCAGTCTCCTCTACCGGACTAGCGGGAGGACCTACGAGCAGTACTTC.

The genes are TRBV20-1 and TRBJ2-3; D not resolved. Germline V gene data show CDR1 as DFQATT and CDR2 as SNEGSKA (reference sequence). This CDR3 region has 11 residues. Trimming took off 8 bases at V and 5 bases at J, with 11 bases between the two ends. Here the CDR3 DNA reads TGCAGTCACCCCAAGGGAGATACGCAGTATTTT. It encodes CSHPKGDTQYF.

The chain carries TRBV24-1 and TRBJ2-7; D may match TRBD1 or TRBD2 (5 bases each). The germline V and J ends were trimmed by 4 bases and 3 bases, with 9 bases remaining between them. Germline V gene lookup returns CDR1 KGHDR and CDR2 SFDVKD. This CDR3 comprises 13 residues. CDR3: CATSDGALYEQYF. CDR3 DNA: TGTGCCACCAGTGACGGGGCCCTCTACGAGCAGTACTTC.

V and J are TRBV6-5 and TRBJ2-7, with 7 positions matching TRBD2. CDR1 MNHEY and CDR2 SVGAGI come from the germline V gene. V lost 4 bases and J lost 3; bases outside the gene matches: 12. The CDR3 is 16 residues long. CDR3 coding DNA: TGTGCCAGCAGTTCCCAAGCGGGGTGGAACGACTACGAGCAGTACTTC. Protein: CASSSQAGWNDYEQYF.

This clonotype came up a few times. The V gene is TRBV20-1, the J gene TRBJ2-3; weak D call: TRBD2 (5 bases). Trimming stripped 3 bases from V and 8 bases from J, with 12 bases between. CDR3 length: 12 residues. Germline CDR1 and CDR2: DFQATT and SNEGSKA (reference sequence). The CDR3 here is CSASPSGGTQYF. The DNA of the CDR3 is TGCAGTGCTAGCCCGAGCGGCGGTACGCAGTATTTT.

Only a few counts were recorded for this clonotype. V and J are TRBV10-2 and TRBJ1-5; 7 nucleotides match TRBD1. Trimming took 4 bases from V and 0 from J; bases not matched to a gene: 9. Germline V gene lookup returns CDR1 WSHSY and CDR2 SAAADI. This CDR3 region has 17 residues. The CDR3 spells CASSADRTGNSNQPQHF. CDR3 in DNA: TGCGCCAGCAGTGCCGACCGGACAGGTAATAGCAATCAGCCCCAGCATTTT.